The present TCR beta chain was sequenced within a study of T cells after yellow fever vaccination. The study's findings and limits: Boosting was followed by the reappearance of most primary-vaccination clones (about 96% CD4, about 88% CD8).

CDR3 size: 18 residues. The germline gives CDR1 MNHEY, CDR2 SMNVEV (reference sequence). V was cut by 6 bases and J by 0 bases, with 20 bases left in between. This clonotype was detected only a few times. Antigen: not known. MiXCR, run by TCRdb on the 5' RACE reads, gives a single entry per CDR3 protein. The table has roughly 500,000 distinct CDR3 sequences, over 15% seen once. The specimen was PBMCs, collected 15 days after the yellow fever booster vaccination. V and J are TRBV27 and TRBJ2-2; D is possibly TRBD2 (5 bases). The clonotype comes from a man in his thirties or forties who received the YFV17D yellow fever vaccine. CDR3 DNA: TGTGCCAGCAGCCCCCCCTGGTGGGGAGACTCGAACACCGGGGAGCTGTTTTTT. It specifies CASSPPWWGDSNTGELFF.